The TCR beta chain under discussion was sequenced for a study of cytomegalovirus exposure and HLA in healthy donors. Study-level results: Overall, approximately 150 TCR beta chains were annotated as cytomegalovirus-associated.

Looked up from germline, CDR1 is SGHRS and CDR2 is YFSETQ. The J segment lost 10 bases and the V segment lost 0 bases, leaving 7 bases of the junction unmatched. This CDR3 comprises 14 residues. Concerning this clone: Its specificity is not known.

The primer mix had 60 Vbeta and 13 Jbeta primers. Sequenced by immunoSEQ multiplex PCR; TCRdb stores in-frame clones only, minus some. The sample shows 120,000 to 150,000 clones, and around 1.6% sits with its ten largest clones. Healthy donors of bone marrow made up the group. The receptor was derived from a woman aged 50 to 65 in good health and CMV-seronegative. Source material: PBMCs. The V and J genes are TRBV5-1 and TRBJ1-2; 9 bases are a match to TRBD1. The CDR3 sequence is CASSLAGQGLDYTF. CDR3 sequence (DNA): TGCGCCAGCAGCTTGGCGGGACAGGGTTTGGACTACACCTTC.